These 18 T cell receptor beta chains were sequenced from one sample in a study of breast tumors, draining lymph nodes, adjacent tissues. TCRdb processed the multiplex PCR reads anew with MiXCR; each CDR3 protein has one entry. The sample carries 150,000 to 250,000 distinct CDR3 sequences, approximately 33% recorded once. Samples came from axillary lymph nodes draining the breast cancer. Sequenced input: axillary lymph node tissue. The receptor source for this set is a female donor with breast cancer. Some clones in this sample may be carry-over from other donors' samples.

This clonotype was found many times. The CDR3 nucleotides read TGTGCCAGCAGCTTAGAGAAGCGGACAGGGAGAAATGAAAAACTGTTTTTT. Amino acid sequence: CASSLEKRTGRNEKLFF. V usage is TRBV7-6 and J usage is TRBJ1-4; 8 nucleotides align to TRBD1. V lost 1 base to trimming and J lost 5 bases; unmatched junction nucleotides: 9. Germline CDR1 reads SGHVS; CDR2 reads FNYEAQ. The CDR3 is 17 amino acids.

This clonotype was observed many times. V usage is TRBV7-9 and J usage is TRBJ1-2; the match to TRBD1 covers 8 bases. The CDR3 has 12 amino acids. Germline V CDR1 and CDR2: SEHNR, FQNEAQ (reference sequence). Trimming at V came to 5 bases and at J to 7 bases, leaving 3 bases not matched to a gene. DNA of the CDR3: TGTGCCAGCAGCGTCACAGGGGGTGGCTACACCTTC. This codes for CASSVTGGGYTF.

This clonotype was seen at least ten times. V is TRBV6-6 and J is TRBJ2-3; the match to TRBD2 covers 8 bases. This CDR3 has 17 residues. Losses at the gene ends were 2 bases for V and 3 bases for J; bases not matched to a gene: 10. Per germline, CDR1 MNHNY and CDR2 SVGAGI (reference sequence). The CDR3, as DNA: TGTGCCAGCAGTTACCCTCCGGGTAGCGGGGCTACAGATACGCAGTATTTT. It is translated as CASSYPPGSGATDTQYF.

This clonotype was seen ten or more times. The V and J genes are TRBV10-2 and TRBJ1-5; D perhaps matches TRBD1 (5 bases). The CDR3 has 13 amino acids. The germline V gene encodes CDR1 WSHSY and CDR2 SAAADI. Trimming pared 3 bases from V and 8 bases from J, leaving 11 bases between. CDR3 sequence (DNA): TGCGCCAGCAGTGACGGGGGAGTGAAGCCCCAGCATTTT. This encodes CASSDGGVKPQHF.

The CDR3 sequence: CASSIGPDTEAFF. DNA of the CDR3: TGTGCCAGCAGCATCGGTCCGGACACTGAAGCTTTCTTT. This chain connects TRBV7-8 to TRBJ1-1; D ambiguous. The CDR3 contains 13 residues. Germline CDR1 SGHVS, CDR2 FQNEAQ. With 5 bases removed from V and 3 bases from J, the gap between germline ends came to 10 bases.

J is TRBJ1-2 and V is TRBV6-1; 9 nucleotides agree with TRBD1. CDR1 MNHNS and CDR2 SASEGT come from the germline V gene. V was clipped by 5 bases and J by 6 bases; unmatched bases: 13. The CDR3 runs to 16 residues. The CDR3 bases are TGTGCCAGCAGTCAACGGGGCGGGGGACAGGGTAATGGCTACACCTTC. It encodes CASSQRGGGQGNGYTF.

The genes are TRBV10-2 and TRBJ1-2; 10 nucleotides line up with TRBD1. Germline-derived CDR1 and CDR2 are WSHSY and SAAADI. V dropped 5 bases and J dropped 4; count of bases not matched to a gene: 4. The CDR3 runs to 14 residues. This CDR3 reads CASSRDRGRYGYTF. CDR3 DNA: TGCGCCAGCAGTAGGGACAGGGGCCGCTATGGCTACACCTTC.

Worth noting for this clonotype: A much bigger clone sits one base away, suggesting this may be a read error. Because the CDR3's place on the DNA is in doubt, the DNA is left out and the CDR3 is given as listed by TCRdb. The genes are TRBV9 and TRBJ2-7; the table's D call TRBD1 went unverified against the DNA. From its first to its last residue, the CDR3 has 14 amino acids. Looked up from germline, CDR1 is SGDLS and CDR2 is YYNGEE. This CDR3 reads CASSVGRGSFEQSF.

At least ten counts were recorded for this clonotype. This sequence joins TRBV4-1 and TRBJ1-2; D perhaps matches TRBD1 (6 bases). Trimming stripped 4 bases from V and 4 bases from J, with 10 bases between. Germline assignment: CDR1 MGHRA and CDR2 YSYEKL. CDR3 length equals 13 residues. CDR3 protein: CASSPTGSYGYTF. For the CDR3, the DNA is TGCGCCAGCAGCCCTACAGGGTCCTATGGCTACACCTTC.

This clonotype was seen many times. The V call is TRBV7-9, the J call TRBJ2-1, with D perhaps matching TRBD1 (6 bases). The CDR3 length is 13 residues. Trimming took 0 bases from V and 9 from J, leaving 9 bases between them. Germline-derived CDR1 and CDR2 are SEHNR and FQNEAQ (reference sequence). CDR3 nucleotides: TGTGCCAGCAGCTTAGCGGGGGCAGGTGAGCAGTTCTTC. It yields the protein CASSLAGAGEQFF.

The chain is built from TRBV6-2 or TRBV6-3 and TRBJ2-1; 7 bases line up with TRBD2. In germline, CDR1 is MNHEY, CDR2 SVGEGT. There are 15 residues in the CDR3. The J segment lost 2 bases and the V segment lost 6 bases, leaving 7 bases of the junction unmatched. CDR3 bases: TGTGCCAGCAGAACCGGGAGGACCACCTACAATGAGCAGTTCTTC. As protein: CASRTGRTTYNEQFF.

The V and J genes are TRBV20-1 and TRBJ2-5, with TRBD1 as a possible D gene (7 bases). CDR3 length equals 15 residues. V lost 2 bases and J 4 bases, leaving 17 bases between the germline ends. Germline V gene data show CDR1 as DFQATT and CDR2 as SNEGSKA (reference sequence). DNA for the CDR3: TGCAGTGCTAGAATCCAGGGGGGCCGGAGAGAGACCCAGTACTTC. As protein: CSARIQGGRRETQYF.

At least ten counts were recorded for this clonotype. The genes are TRBV5-1 and TRBJ1-3, with D hard to call. The V and J ends lost 0 bases and 2 bases respectively, with 12 bases between them. Germline CDR1 reads SGHRS; CDR2 reads YFSETQ. The CDR3 extends over 16 amino acids. In DNA, the CDR3 is TGCGCCAGCAGCTTGGAGTCTGGGTTCCCTGGAAACACCATATATTTT. Protein sequence: CASSLESGFPGNTIYF.

In its sample, this clonotype was seen many times. The rearrangement links TRBV20-1 to TRBJ2-1; 11 positions agree with TRBD2. Per germline, CDR1 DFQATT and CDR2 SNEGSKA (reference sequence). CDR3 size: 14 residues. With 6 bases clipped from V and 9 bases from J, the junction kept 10 bases outside the gene matches. The CDR3 DNA sequence: TGCAGTGCCCCCACTAGCGGGAGATTGGGTGAGCAGTTCTTC. It translates to CSAPTSGRLGEQFF.

This clonotype was observed at least ten times. V is TRBV7-2 and J is TRBJ2-7, with D hard to call. Trimming removed 4 bases at V and 2 bases at J, with 6 bases between. Germline CDR1 SGHTA, CDR2 FQGNSA. The CDR3 extends over 12 amino acids. CDR3 amino acids: CASSWEPYEQYF. DNA of the CDR3: TGTGCCAGCAGCTGGGAACCCTACGAGCAGTACTTC.

This clonotype was detected only once. The gene calls are TRBV7-6 and TRBJ1-2; D may be TRBD1 (5 bases). The CDR3 contains 15 residues. Between the trimmed V and J ends, which lost 1 base and 5 bases, there was a span of 14 bases. Germline CDR1 and CDR2: SGHVS and FNYEAQ. CDR3: CASSLGGNGFYGYTF. CDR3 bases: TGTGCCAGCAGCTTAGGGGGGAACGGGTTTTATGGCTACACCTTC.

The chain has TRBV19 and TRBJ1-5, with D hard to call. Germline V lookup: CDR1 LNHDA, CDR2 SQIVND (reference sequence). V was shortened by 6 bases and J by 3 bases, with 12 bases between the two germline ends. The CDR3 extends over 14 amino acids. Here the CDR3 DNA reads TGTGCCAGTAGACCAGGACCGATCAATCAGCCCCAGCATTTT. Translated, it gives CASRPGPINQPQHF.

About this clonotype: Possible read error: a much larger clone is one base away. The conserved closing phenylalanine or tryptophan is absent in this CDR3, likely reflecting a read error. CDR3 protein: CASSLTRIEAKNSPLHS. Written as DNA, the CDR3 is TGTGCCAGCTCCCTTACAAGGATAGAGGCCAAAAATTCACCCCTCCACTCT. The chain carries TRBV18 and TRBJ1-6, with D hard to call. The CDR3 has 17 residues. Germline CDR1 and CDR2: KGHSH and LQKENI. V lost 6 bases to trimming and J lost 7 bases, with 22 bases between them.